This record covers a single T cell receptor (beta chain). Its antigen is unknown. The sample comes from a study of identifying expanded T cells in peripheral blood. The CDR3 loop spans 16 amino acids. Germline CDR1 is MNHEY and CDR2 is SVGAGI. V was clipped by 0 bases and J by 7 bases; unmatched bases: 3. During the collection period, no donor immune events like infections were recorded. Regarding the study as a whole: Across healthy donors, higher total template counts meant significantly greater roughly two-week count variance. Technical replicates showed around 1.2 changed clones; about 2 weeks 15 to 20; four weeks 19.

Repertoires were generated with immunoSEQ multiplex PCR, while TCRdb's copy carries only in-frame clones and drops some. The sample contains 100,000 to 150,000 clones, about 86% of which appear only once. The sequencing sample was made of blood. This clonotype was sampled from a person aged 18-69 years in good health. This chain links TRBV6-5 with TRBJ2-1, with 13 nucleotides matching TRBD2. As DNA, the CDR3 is TGTGCCAGCAGTTACTCACTAGCGGGGGGGCCTAATGAGCAGTTCTTC. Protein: CASSYSLAGGPNEQFF.